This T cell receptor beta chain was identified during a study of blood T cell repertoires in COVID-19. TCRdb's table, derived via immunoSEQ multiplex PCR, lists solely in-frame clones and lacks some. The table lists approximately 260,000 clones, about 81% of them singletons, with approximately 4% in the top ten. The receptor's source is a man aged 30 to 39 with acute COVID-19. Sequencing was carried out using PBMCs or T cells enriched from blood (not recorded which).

The CDR3 here is CASRSAGQNLEQYV. The DNA of the CDR3 is TGTGCCAGCAGGAGCGCGGGACAGAACCTCGAGCAGTACGTC. The chain uses TRBV5-5 and TRBJ2-7; weak D call: TRBD1 (7 bases). Trimming cost V 5 bases and J 6 bases, with 18 bases left between them. The CDR3 totals 14 residues. Germline CDR1 is SGHKS and CDR2 is YYEKEE (reference sequence).